This T cell receptor (beta chain) was retrieved from a study of human T cells and chemical hapten exposure. This clonotype was seen many times. Its specificity is not known. Noted time point: patch test 3, about 24 weeks after DPC sensitization. Treatment indicated: therapeutic diphenylcyclopropenone sensitization with weekly scalp DPC. Overall study findings and caveats: Expanded TCRs produced significantly more large CDR3 similarity clusters than controls did.

Authors' data handling: TCRs per sample had a median of approximately 88,000 and ranged from about 20,000 to 700,000. One entry per CDR3 protein, called by TCRdb with MiXCR from the RACE reads. The V and J calls were determined by TCRdb, not by the authors. The data show about 82,000 distinct CDR3 sequences, under 15% seen once. Germline lookup yields CDR1 ENHRY and CDR2 SYGVKD. V shed 7 bases and J 2 bases; nucleotides not matched to a gene: 14. This CDR3 has 17 residues. V and J are TRBV10-3 and TRBJ2-1, with TRBD1 matching over 7 bases. The clonotype was recovered from a woman between 50 and 59 years old with alopecia areata. Some clones in this sample may be carry-over from other donors' samples. Sequencing used whole blood, obtained in connection with sensitization to the hapten diphenylcyclopropenone (DPC). In DNA form, the CDR3 reads TGTGCCATCACGGTTTTTTCGAGACAGGGAGCCTACAATGAGCAGTTCTTC. Translated, it gives CAITVFSRQGAYNEQFF.